This T cell receptor (beta chain) was retrieved from a study of early T cells in non-severe SARS-CoV-2 infection. Background on the study: Chains from this unsorted whole-blood bulk RNA could not be paired.

This clonotype was seen at least ten times. What it binds is not known. A single record per CDR3 protein comes from TCRdb applying MiXCR to the 5' RACE reads. The sample lists tens of thousands of distinct CDR3 sequences, approximately 15% occurring once. Germline-derived CDR1 and CDR2 are MDHEN and SYDVKM. Between the trimmed V and J ends, which lost 5 bases and 4 bases, there was a span of 15 bases. This CDR3 is built from 14 residues. The study's findings and limits: Matching results from VDJdb favored anti-spike CD8 responses, leaving private and CD4 specificities undetected.

This specimen consisted of whole blood, obtained at baseline. This chain connects TRBV28 to TRBJ2-7, with D possibly TRBD1 on 6 matching bases. The source is an adult who was a healthcare worker with PCR-confirmed SARS-CoV-2 infection or an uninfected control (not recorded which). The CDR3 loop reads CASSQGRVPYEQYF. CDR3 DNA sequence: TGTGCCAGCAGTCAGGGGAGAGTCCCATACGAGCAGTACTTC.